The 3 T cell receptor beta chains reported below all come from one sample, sequenced in a study of blood T cell repertoires in COVID-19. Profiling relied on immunoSEQ multiplex PCR, and the TCRdb table lists in-frame clones only, not all of them. The profile shows some 45,000 clones, about three quarters of them singletons. Sequencing was done on a sample of peripheral blood. These receptors were collected from a man in his 70s with active or convalescent COVID-19.

The sample holds one count of this clone. The same CDR3 is also encoded by other DNA sequences in this sample. The chain carries TRBV27 and TRBJ1-3; D unresolved. Germline V gene data show CDR1 as MNHEY and CDR2 as SMNVEV (reference sequence). V lost 6 bases to trimming and J lost 2 bases, with 2 bases between them. The CDR3 consists of 11 residues. In nucleotides, the CDR3 is TGTGCCAGCAGCACTGGAAACACCATATATTTT. Translating it yields CASSTGNTIYF.

The chain links TRBV19 to TRBJ1-6, with 10 positions matching TRBD1. J was trimmed by 8 bases and V by 5 bases; bases with no gene match: 9. The V gene's germline CDR1 is LNHDA and CDR2 SQIVND (reference sequence). CDR3 size: 16 residues. In DNA form, the CDR3 reads TGTGCCAGTAGTCCAATCGACAGGGGGCCGTATTCACCCCTCCACTTT. Translation gives CASSPIDRGPYSPLHF. Together with reference TRBV19 and TRBJ1-6, the CDR3 gives the full variable domain: DGGITQSPKYLFRKEGQNVTLSCEQNLNHDAMYWYRQDPGQGLRLIYYSQIVNDFQKGDIAEGYSVSREKKESFPLTVTSAQKNPTAFYLCASSPIDRGPYSPLHFGNGTRLTVT.

The chain couples TRBV5-1 to TRBJ2-1; D might be TRBD1 (5 bases). CDR1 is SGHRS and CDR2 is YFSETQ in the germline V gene. CDR3 length equals 18 residues. V lost 5 bases and J lost 1, with 22 bases in between. CDR3 sequence (DNA): TGCGCCAGCAGTGGTGCCAGGGTCTCCCACCCGTCCTACAATGAGCAGTTCTTC. Amino acids: CASSGARVSHPSYNEQFF.